This T cell receptor beta chain was recovered during a study of blood T cell repertoires in COVID-19. This CDR3 spans 15 amino acids. V was clipped by 5 bases and J by 3 bases; unmatched bases: 10. Germline V lookup: CDR1 LNHDA, CDR2 SQIVND (reference sequence). Methods used by the authors: Nucleated cell counts were estimated from reference gene primer amplification. Generated by immunoSEQ multiplex PCR, the TCRdb table keeps only in-frame clones and is missing some. That table supplies the V and J calls and clone size; D and trimming were determined from the DNA. Here the sample spans around 300,000 clones, approximately 82% being singletons.

Sequencing used peripheral blood. The chain joins TRBV19 to TRBJ2-7, with 7 bases aligning to TRBD2. This sequence originates from a young man with active or convalescent COVID-19. The CDR3 is CASSSPGRGVYEQYF. CDR3 sequence (DNA): TGTGCCAGTAGTTCCCCGGGACGGGGGGTCTACGAGCAGTACTTC. The whole variable domain, filled in from reference TRBV19 and TRBJ2-7, reads DGGITQSPKYLFRKEGQNVTLSCEQNLNHDAMYWYRQDPGQGLRLIYYSQIVNDFQKGDIAEGYSVSREKKESFPLTVTSAQKNPTAFYLCASSSPGRGVYEQYFGPGTRLTVT.